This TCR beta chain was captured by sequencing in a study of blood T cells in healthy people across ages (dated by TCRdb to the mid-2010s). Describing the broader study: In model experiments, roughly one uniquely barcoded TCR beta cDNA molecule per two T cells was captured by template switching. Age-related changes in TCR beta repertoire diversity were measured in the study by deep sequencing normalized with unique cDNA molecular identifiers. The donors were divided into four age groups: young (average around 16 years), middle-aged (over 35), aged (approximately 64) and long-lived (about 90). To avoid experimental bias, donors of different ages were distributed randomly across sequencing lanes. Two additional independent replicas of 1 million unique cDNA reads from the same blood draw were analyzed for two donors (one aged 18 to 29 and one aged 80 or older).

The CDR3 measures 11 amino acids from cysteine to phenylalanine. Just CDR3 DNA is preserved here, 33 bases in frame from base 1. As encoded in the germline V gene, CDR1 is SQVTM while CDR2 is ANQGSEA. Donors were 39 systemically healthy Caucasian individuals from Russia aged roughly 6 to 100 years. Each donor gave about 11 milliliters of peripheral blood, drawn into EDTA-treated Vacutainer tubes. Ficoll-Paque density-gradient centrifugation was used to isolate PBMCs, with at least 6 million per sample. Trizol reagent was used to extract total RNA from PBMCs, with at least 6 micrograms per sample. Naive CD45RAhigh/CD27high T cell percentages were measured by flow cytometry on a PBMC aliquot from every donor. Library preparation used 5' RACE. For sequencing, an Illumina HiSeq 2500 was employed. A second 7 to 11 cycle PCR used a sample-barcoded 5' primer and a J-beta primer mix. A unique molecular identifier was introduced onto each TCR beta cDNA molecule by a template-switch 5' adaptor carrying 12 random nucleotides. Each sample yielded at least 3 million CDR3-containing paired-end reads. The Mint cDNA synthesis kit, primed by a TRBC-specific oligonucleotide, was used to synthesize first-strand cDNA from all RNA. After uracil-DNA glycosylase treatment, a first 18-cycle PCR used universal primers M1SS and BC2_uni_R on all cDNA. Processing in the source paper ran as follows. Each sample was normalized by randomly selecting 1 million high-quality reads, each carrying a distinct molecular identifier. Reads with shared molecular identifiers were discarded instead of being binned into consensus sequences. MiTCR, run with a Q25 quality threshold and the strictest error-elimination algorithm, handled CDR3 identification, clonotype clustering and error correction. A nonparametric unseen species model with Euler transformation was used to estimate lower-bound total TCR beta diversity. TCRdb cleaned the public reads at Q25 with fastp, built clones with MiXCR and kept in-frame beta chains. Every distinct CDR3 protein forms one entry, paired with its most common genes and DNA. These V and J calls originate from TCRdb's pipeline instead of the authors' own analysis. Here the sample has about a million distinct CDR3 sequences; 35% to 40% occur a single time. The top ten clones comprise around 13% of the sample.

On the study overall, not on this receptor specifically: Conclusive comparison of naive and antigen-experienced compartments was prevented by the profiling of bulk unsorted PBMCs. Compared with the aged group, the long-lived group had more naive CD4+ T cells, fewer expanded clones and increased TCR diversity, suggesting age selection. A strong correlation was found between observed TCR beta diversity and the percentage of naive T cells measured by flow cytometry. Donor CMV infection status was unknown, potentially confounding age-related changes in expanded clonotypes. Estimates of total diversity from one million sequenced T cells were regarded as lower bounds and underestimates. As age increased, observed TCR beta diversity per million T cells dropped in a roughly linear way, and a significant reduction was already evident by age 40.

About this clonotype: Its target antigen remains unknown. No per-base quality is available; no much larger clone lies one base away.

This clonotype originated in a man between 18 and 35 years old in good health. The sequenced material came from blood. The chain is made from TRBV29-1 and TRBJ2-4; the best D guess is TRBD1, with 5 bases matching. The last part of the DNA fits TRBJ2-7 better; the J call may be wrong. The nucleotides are TGCAGCGTTGTACAGGTCTACGAGCAGTACTTC. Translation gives CSVVQVYEQYF.